This T cell receptor beta chain stems from a study of cytomegalovirus exposure and HLA in healthy donors. Study at large: Most donors, 81% of a few hundred genotyped, fell in the Caucasian-associated ancestry cluster.

Per the germline V gene, CDR1 is SGHRS and CDR2 is YFSETQ. V shed 2 bases, J shed 2 bases, and the junction held 6 bases outside the gene matches. The length of the CDR3 is 17 residues. Researchers ran the PCR with 60 Vbeta and 13 Jbeta primers. The protocol was immunoSEQ multiplex PCR, while the TCRdb copy is restricted to in-frame clones and leaves out a portion. The sample includes fewer than 95,000 clones. The chain employs TRBV5-1 and TRBJ2-2; 10 nucleotides align to TRBD2. The sequenced sample consisted of PBMCs. The origin of this receptor is a woman in her thirties or forties in good health and CMV-seropositive. CDR3 region: CASSFRAGGVNTGELFF. The CDR3 bases are TGCGCCAGCAGCTTTAGAGCGGGGGGGGTCAACACCGGGGAGCTGTTTTTT.